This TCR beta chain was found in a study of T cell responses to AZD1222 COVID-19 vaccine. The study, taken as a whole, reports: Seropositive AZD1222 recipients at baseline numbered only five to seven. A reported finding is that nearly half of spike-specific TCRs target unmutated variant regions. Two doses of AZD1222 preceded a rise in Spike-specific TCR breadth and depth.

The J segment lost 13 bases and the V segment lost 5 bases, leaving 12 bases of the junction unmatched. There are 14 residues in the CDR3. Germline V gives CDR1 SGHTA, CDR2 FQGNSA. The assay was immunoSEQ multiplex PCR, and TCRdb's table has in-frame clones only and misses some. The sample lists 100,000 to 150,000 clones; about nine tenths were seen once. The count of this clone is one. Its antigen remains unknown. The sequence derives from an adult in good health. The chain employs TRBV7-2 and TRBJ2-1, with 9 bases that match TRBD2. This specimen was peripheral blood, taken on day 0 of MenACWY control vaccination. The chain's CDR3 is CASSPLAGVGKQFF. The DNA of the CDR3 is TGTGCCAGCAGCCCATTAGCGGGAGTGGGAAAACAGTTCTTC.